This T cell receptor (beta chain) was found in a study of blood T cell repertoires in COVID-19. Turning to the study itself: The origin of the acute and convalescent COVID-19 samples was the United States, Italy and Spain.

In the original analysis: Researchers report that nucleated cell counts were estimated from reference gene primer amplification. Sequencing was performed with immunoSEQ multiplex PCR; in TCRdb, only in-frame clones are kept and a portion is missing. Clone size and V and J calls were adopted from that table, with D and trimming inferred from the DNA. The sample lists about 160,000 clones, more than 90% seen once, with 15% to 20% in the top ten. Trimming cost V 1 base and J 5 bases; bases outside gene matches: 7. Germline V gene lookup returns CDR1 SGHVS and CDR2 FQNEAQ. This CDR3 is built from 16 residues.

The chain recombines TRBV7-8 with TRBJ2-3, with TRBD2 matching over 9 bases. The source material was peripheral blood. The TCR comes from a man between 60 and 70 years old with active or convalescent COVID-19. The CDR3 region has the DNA TGTGCCAGCAGCTTAGGGCTAGCGGGGAAATTAGATACGCAGTATTTT. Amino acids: CASSLGLAGKLDTQYF.